Listed here are 22 T cell receptor beta chains from one sample, sequenced in a study of T cell responses to AZD1222 COVID-19 vaccine. The method was immunoSEQ multiplex PCR; TCRdb's version includes in-frame clones alone and lacks a portion of them. The data contain some 130,000 clones, around nine tenths of them seen just once; the ten biggest clones take up under 2%. The sample was peripheral blood, taken on day 0 of AZD1222 vaccination. The receptor source for this set is an adult in good health.

The V call is TRBV30, the J call TRBJ1-1; TRBD1 matches at 9 bases. The CDR3 totals 13 residues. From germline, CDR1 is GTSNPN and CDR2 SVGIG (reference sequence). V was pared by 7 bases and J by 2 bases, with 5 bases of the junction left unmatched. The CDR3: CALRDRVNTEAFF. For the CDR3, the DNA is TGTGCCTTGAGGGACAGGGTAAACACTGAAGCTTTCTTT.

This clone was counted a few times. The chain joins TRBV4-3 to TRBJ1-6; 10 positions agree with TRBD1. There are 15 residues in the CDR3. Germline values: CDR1 LGHNA, CDR2 YSLEER. The V and J ends lost 0 bases and 9 bases, in that order; junction bases with no gene match: 2. CDR3 in amino acids: CASSQDGTGVSPLHF. CDR3 DNA sequence: TGCGCCAGCAGCCAAGATGGGACAGGGGTTTCACCCCTCCACTTT.

The J gene is TRBJ2-7, the V gene TRBV5-1, with 10 bases fitting TRBD2. CDR1 is SGHRS, CDR2 YFSETQ, per germline. The CDR3 runs 17 residues. The junction had 8 bases not matched to a gene; V was cut back by 1 base and J by 1 base. The CDR3, as DNA: TGCGCCAGCAGCTTGTTAGCGGGAGGCACCGCGTCCTACGAGCAGTACTTC. As protein: CASSLLAGGTASYEQYF.

This chain connects TRBV5-1 to TRBJ2-3; D is possibly TRBD1 or TRBD2 (5 bases each). V dropped 0 bases and J dropped 5 bases, with 16 bases sitting between them. Germline CDR1 is SGHRS and CDR2 is YFSETQ. This CDR3 region has 16 residues. The CDR3 bases are TGCGCCAGCAGCTTGGAGGGGACCCCTATAAGAGATACGCAGTATTTT. Protein: CASSLEGTPIRDTQYF.

This chain uses TRBV6-5 with TRBJ1-4, with 8 bases fitting TRBD1. This CDR3 has 13 residues. The J segment lost 1 base and the V segment lost 10 bases, leaving 2 bases of the junction unmatched. Germline CDR1 MNHEY, CDR2 SVGAGI. The DNA for the CDR3 is TGTGCCACCGGGACAGGAACTAATGAAAAACTGTTTTTT. Its protein product is CATGTGTNEKLFF.

The rearrangement joins TRBV11-2 to TRBJ2-1; 11 bases map to TRBD2. This CDR3 has 16 residues. The germline V gene has CDR1 SGHAT and CDR2 FQNNGV. The V segment lost 2 bases and the J segment 5 bases; nucleotides outside the gene matches: 5. This CDR3 reads CASSLSATSGDNEQFF. CDR3 DNA: TGTGCCAGCAGCTTATCCGCGACTAGCGGGGACAATGAGCAGTTCTTC.

V gene TRBV27 combines with J gene TRBJ2-7, with 7 bases lining up with TRBD1. Germline assignment: CDR1 MNHEY and CDR2 SMNVEV (reference sequence). The junction had 7 bases not matched to a gene; V was cut back by 5 bases and J by 0 bases. The CDR3 consists of 15 residues. In nucleotides, the CDR3 is TGTGCCAGCAGTCTCAGGGGGTATGGCTCCTACGAGCAGTACTTC. The encoded protein is CASSLRGYGSYEQYF.

The genes are TRBV6-5 and TRBJ1-6, with TRBD1 as a possible D gene (5 bases). Germline lookup yields CDR1 MNHEY and CDR2 SVGAGI. V was clipped by 0 bases and J by 5 bases, with 5 bases between them. The CDR3 runs to 14 residues. The CDR3 sequence is CASSYSGDNSPLHF. CDR3 nucleotides: TGTGCCAGCAGTTACTCAGGGGATAATTCACCCCTCCACTTT.

The V gene is TRBV2, the J gene TRBJ2-5; D may correspond to TRBD1 or TRBD2 (7 bases each). The CDR3 has 12 amino acids. The V gene's germline CDR1 is SNHLY and CDR2 FYNNEI. Deletions cut 4 bases from V and 9 bases from J, with 12 bases between. CDR3 in DNA: TGTGCCAGCAGTGGACAGGGAGGGTCCCAGTACTTC. This encodes CASSGQGGSQYF.

The chain uses TRBV27 and TRBJ1-1; 7 nucleotides line up with TRBD1. The CDR3 length is 15 residues. Trimming at V came to 0 bases and at J to 3 bases, leaving 4 bases not matched to a gene. CDR1 is MNHEY and CDR2 is SMNVEV in the germline V gene (reference sequence). Here the CDR3 DNA reads TGTGCCAGCAGTTTATCGGCCAGGGGGTACACTGAAGCTTTCTTT. It encodes CASSLSARGYTEAFF.

This clone was seen only a few times. The chain has TRBV28 and TRBJ1-1; D remains unclear. V was shortened by 0 bases and J by 5 bases, with 7 bases between the two germline ends. The germline gives CDR1 MDHEN, CDR2 SYDVKM. The CDR3 runs 13 residues. In nucleotides, the CDR3 is TGTGCCAGCAGTTTATGGGAAGGGACTGAAGCTTTCTTT. It yields the protein CASSLWEGTEAFF.

CDR3 DNA: TGTGCCAGCAGCCTTGGACTGAACACTGAAGCTTTCTTT. Translation: CASSLGLNTEAFF. This chain uses TRBV14 with TRBJ1-1; no clear D gene. V lost 4 bases and J lost 0, with 6 bases in between. The germline V gene has CDR1 SGHDN and CDR2 FVKESK. This CDR3 has 13 residues.

The chain carries TRBV11-2 and TRBJ1-3; D possibly corresponds to TRBD1 (5 bases). This CDR3 comprises 14 residues. Germline CDR1 SGHAT, CDR2 FQNNGV. V lost 2 bases and J lost 2, with 7 bases in between. The CDR3 spells CASSLQGPGNTIYF. The CDR3 bases are TGTGCCAGCAGCTTACAGGGACCTGGAAACACCATATATTTT.

V and J are TRBV20-1 and TRBJ2-3; D unresolved. The V and J ends lost 3 bases and 5 bases respectively, with 24 bases between them. This CDR3 has 17 amino acids. Germline-derived CDR1 and CDR2 are DFQATT and SNEGSKA (reference sequence). Written as DNA, the CDR3 is TGCAGTGCTAGTGGCCCTGGTGGGGTGGGCCAAATAGATACGCAGTATTTT. This gives the protein CSASGPGGVGQIDTQYF.

The chain combines TRBV27 with TRBJ2-7; D is possibly TRBD2 (5 bases). With 7 bases removed from V and 2 bases from J, the gap between germline ends came to 18 bases. There are 15 residues in the CDR3. Germline assignment: CDR1 MNHEY and CDR2 SMNVEV (reference sequence). The CDR3: CASKGADTRAYEQYF. The CDR3 nucleotides read TGTGCCAGCAAGGGAGCCGACACAAGAGCCTACGAGCAGTACTTC.

V gene TRBV6-6 combines with J gene TRBJ1-5; no reliable D call. This CDR3 contains 16 residues. Germline-derived CDR1 and CDR2 are MNHNY and SVGAGI (reference sequence). Trimming removed 0 bases from V and 5 bases from J, with 14 bases in between. The DNA for the CDR3 is TGTGCCAGCAGTTACTCGAAAAGTCCAGGAGATCAGCCCCAGCATTTT. It specifies CASSYSKSPGDQPQHF.

The rearrangement joins TRBV18 to TRBJ1-5, with D perhaps TRBD1 (6 bases). CDR3 length: 16 residues. Trimming took 2 bases from V and 0 from J, leaving 11 bases between them. CDR1 and CDR2 (germline): KGHSH, LQKENI. CDR3 sequence (DNA): TGTGCCAGCTCACCAGGACAGTCCTATAGCAATCAGCCCCAGCATTTT. It encodes CASSPGQSYSNQPQHF.

In regard to this clone: The same CDR3 is also encoded by other DNA sequences in this sample. The chain links TRBV5-1 to TRBJ2-3, with 7 bases matching TRBD2. With V trimmed by 0 bases and J by 3 bases, 4 bases remained unmatched. CDR3 length: 15 residues. Germline values: CDR1 SGHRS, CDR2 YFSETQ. The CDR3, as DNA: TGCGCCAGCAGCTTGGGACTAGCAGGTACAGATACGCAGTATTTT. Translated: CASSLGLAGTDTQYF.

The chain recombines TRBV29-1 with TRBJ1-1; TRBD1 matches at 7 bases. The length of the CDR3 is 12 residues. Germline CDR1 SQVTM, CDR2 ANQGSEA. V gave up 4 bases and J gave up 1 base; unmatched junction bases: 0. CDR3 sequence reads: CSVGTGNTEAFF. CDR3 DNA: TGCAGCGTTGGGACAGGGAACACTGAAGCTTTCTTT.

This chain uses TRBV11-2 with TRBJ2-7, with TRBD1 matching 8 bases. In germline, CDR1 is SGHAT, CDR2 FQNNGV. V shed 5 bases and J 7 bases; nucleotides not matched to a gene: 16. The CDR3 is 16 residues long. CDR3: CASSEIRGRGRREQYF. CDR3 coding DNA: TGTGCCAGCAGCGAAATTCGCGGCAGGGGGCGCAGGGAGCAGTACTTC. The full variable domain, completed using reference TRBV11-2 and TRBJ2-7, is EAGVAQSPRYKIIEKRQSVAFWCNPISGHATLYWYQQILGQGPKLLIQFQNNGVVDDSQLPKDRFSAERLKGVDSTLKIQPAKLEDSAVYLCASSEIRGRGRREQYFGPGTRLTVT.

The chain carries TRBV30 and TRBJ2-7, with 8 bases identical to TRBD1. J gave up 1 base and V 0 bases, and 5 bases lay outside the gene matches. The CDR3 spans 15 residues. Germline V lookup: CDR1 GTSNPN, CDR2 SVGIG (reference sequence). The CDR3 spells CAWSVPGQGSYEQYF. The CDR3, as DNA: TGTGCCTGGAGTGTACCCGGACAGGGTTCCTACGAGCAGTACTTC.

This chain links TRBV12-3 or TRBV12-4 with TRBJ1-2; D is unclear. V was pared by 4 bases and J by 8 bases, with 11 bases between. This CDR3 has 12 amino acids. CDR3 sequence reads: CASSSAGDGYTF. In nucleotides, the CDR3 is TGTGCCAGCAGTTCGGCAGGAGACGGCTACACCTTC.